The 25 T cell receptor beta chains below were found in one sample sequenced in a study of somatic mutations in cytotoxic T cells in rheumatoid arthritis. TCRdb keeps only in-frame clones here, not all; method: immunoSEQ multiplex PCR. The repertoire holds about 4,800 clones, with about 84% as singletons. This specimen consisted of CD8+ T cells sorted from blood, obtained at a follow-up visit. The receptor source for this set is a man between 40 and 49 years old with rheumatoid arthritis.

The chain links TRBV30 to TRBJ2-7, with D unresolved. V gave up 3 bases and J gave up 0 bases, with 9 bases separating them. Germline V CDR1 and CDR2: GTSNPN, SVGIG (reference sequence). The CDR3 is 13 amino acids. In DNA, the CDR3 is TGTGCCTGGAGAAGAGACATCTCCTACGAGCAGTACTTC. Translated, it gives CAWRRDISYEQYF.

The chain recombines TRBV7-9 with TRBJ2-7, with TRBD2 identical over 8 bases. The J segment lost 3 bases and the V segment lost 4 bases, leaving 8 bases of the junction unmatched. The V gene's germline CDR1 is SEHNR and CDR2 FQNEAQ (reference sequence). The CDR3 contains 15 residues. This CDR3 is CASSSTSGMIYEQYF. Written as DNA, the CDR3 is TGTGCCAGCAGCTCAACTAGCGGAATGATCTACGAGCAGTACTTC.

This chain links TRBV13 with TRBJ1-4, with D perhaps TRBD1 (5 bases). The CDR3 has 15 residues. The V end was cut by 5 bases, the J end by 4 bases, with 14 bases between. Germline V gene data show CDR1 as PRHDT and CDR2 as FYEKMQ (reference sequence). DNA for the CDR3: TGTGCCAGCAGCCAAAGGGACGGCTATAATGAAAAACTGTTTTTT. Translating it yields CASSQRDGYNEKLFF.

The chain combines TRBV15 with TRBJ2-7, with TRBD2 identical over 7 bases. V shed 0 bases, J shed 4 bases, and the junction held 6 bases outside the gene matches. Germline V gives CDR1 LNHNV, CDR2 YYDKDF (reference sequence). This CDR3 has 15 residues. The DNA of the CDR3 is TGTGCCACCAGCAGAGAGCGGGAGCGCGGGTACGAGCAGTACTTC. This translates into CATSRERERGYEQYF.

This clone appeared once. The chain carries TRBV5-5 and TRBJ1-1; D perhaps matches TRBD1 (5 bases). V gave up 5 bases and J gave up 1 base, with 12 bases separating them. CDR1 and CDR2 (germline): SGHKS, YYEKEE (reference sequence). The CDR3 totals 14 residues. The CDR3: CASRSFQGNTEAFF. The CDR3 bases are TGTGCCAGCAGATCATTTCAGGGGAACACTGAAGCTTTCTTT. Together with reference TRBV5-5 and TRBJ1-1, the CDR3 gives the full variable domain: DAGVTQSPTHLIKTRGQQVTLRCSPISGHKSVSWYQQVLGQGPQFIFQYYEKEERGRGNFPDRFSARQFPNYSSELNVNALLLGDSALYLCASRSFQGNTEAFFGQGTRLTVV.

V usage is TRBV6-4 and J usage is TRBJ2-1; 11 nucleotides line up with TRBD2. Per germline, CDR1 MRHNA and CDR2 SNTAGT. The CDR3 is 15 amino acids. Losses at the gene ends were 6 bases for V and 11 bases for J; bases not matched to a gene: 12. For the CDR3, the DNA is TGTGCCAGCAGCGGAGAGGGTACTAGCGGGAGTCAGCAGTTCTTC. Protein sequence: CASSGEGTSGSQQFF.

The chain uses TRBV6-1 and TRBJ1-5, with TRBD1 matching over 7 bases. Unmatched junction bases numbered 9, after V lost 1 base and J lost 3 bases. This CDR3 has 17 amino acids. Germline CDR1 MNHNS, CDR2 SASEGT. The CDR3 sequence: CASSEGQGGGHNQPQHF. CDR3 in DNA: TGTGCCAGCAGTGAAGGCCAGGGGGGAGGGCACAATCAGCCCCAGCATTTT.

The chain links TRBV4-1 to TRBJ2-7; weak D call: TRBD2 (6 bases). V lost 5 bases and J 1 base, leaving 18 bases between the germline ends. Germline assignment: CDR1 MGHRA and CDR2 YSYEKL. This CDR3 region has 16 residues. The CDR3 DNA is TGCGCCAGCAGCTACTCGTCGGGGGTAGGATCCTACGAGCAGTACTTC. Protein: CASSYSSGVGSYEQYF.

The chain recombines TRBV2 with TRBJ2-3; 7 positions match TRBD2. The CDR3 runs to 15 residues. Trimming took 4 bases from V and 0 from J; bases not matched to a gene: 4. Germline assignment: CDR1 SNHLY and CDR2 FYNNEI. CDR3 sequence: CASSGVGRSTDTQYF. As DNA, the CDR3 is TGTGCCAGCAGTGGCGTCGGGAGGAGCACAGATACGCAGTATTTT.

The chain has TRBV27 and TRBJ1-3; no firm D call. V was cut by 7 bases and J by 3 bases, with 10 bases left in between. This CDR3 has 13 residues. Germline V lookup: CDR1 MNHEY, CDR2 SMNVEV (reference sequence). The CDR3 is CASTKGFGNTIYF. CDR3 sequence (DNA): TGTGCCAGCACCAAGGGTTTTGGAAACACCATATATTTT.

The chain recombines TRBV30 with TRBJ2-7; maybe TRBD2 (6 bases). Trimming removed 0 bases at V and 2 bases at J, with 17 bases between. Germline assignment: CDR1 GTSNPN and CDR2 SVGIG (reference sequence). The CDR3 has 16 residues. CDR3 in DNA: TGTGCCTGGAGTGTACTGTGGAGGGACGGGCCCTACGAGCAGTACTTC. This gives the protein CAWSVLWRDGPYEQYF.

This rearrangement joins TRBV5-5 to TRBJ1-5; possibly TRBD1 for D (5 bases). V was clipped by 2 bases and J by 4 bases, with 10 bases between them. This CDR3 is 14 amino acids long. Germline CDR1 reads SGHKS; CDR2 reads YYEKEE (reference sequence). CDR3 residues: CASSLGGENQPQHF. CDR3 coding DNA: TGTGCCAGCAGCTTAGGAGGGGAAAATCAGCCCCAGCATTTT. Full variable domain (outside the CDR3, taken from reference TRBV5-5 and TRBJ1-5): DAGVTQSPTHLIKTRGQQVTLRCSPISGHKSVSWYQQVLGQGPQFIFQYYEKEERGRGNFPDRFSARQFPNYSSELNVNALLLGDSALYLCASSLGGENQPQHFGDGTRLSIL.

A single count supports this clone. The V gene is TRBV7-9, the J gene TRBJ1-1; tentative D call: TRBD1 (5 bases). The CDR3 sequence is 12 residues long. The germline V gene has CDR1 SEHNR and CDR2 FQNEAQ (reference sequence). V was cut by 5 bases and J by 3 bases, with 7 bases left in between. DNA of the CDR3: TGTGCCAGCAGCGGGGGAGACACTGAAGCTTTCTTT. Amino acid sequence: CASSGGDTEAFF.

The chain has TRBV7-8 and TRBJ2-3; TRBD1 agrees at 7 bases. J lost 4 bases, V lost 5 bases, and 9 bases had no gene match. This CDR3 is built from 15 residues. Germline assignment: CDR1 SGHVS and CDR2 FQNEAQ. The CDR3 loop is CASSTLQGSSDTQYF. The CDR3, as DNA: TGTGCCAGCAGCACGTTACAGGGGTCCTCAGATACGCAGTATTTT.

This chain joins TRBV28 and TRBJ2-1; D remains unclear. The germline CDR1 and CDR2 sequences are MDHEN and SYDVKM. This CDR3 comprises 13 residues. Trimming removed 2 bases from V and 0 bases from J, with 2 bases in between. CDR3 amino acids: CASSLSSYNEQFF. CDR3 nucleotides: TGTGCCAGCAGTTTAAGCTCCTACAATGAGCAGTTCTTC. Full variable domain (missing parts from reference TRBV28 and TRBJ2-1): DVKVTQSSRYLVKRTGEKVFLECVQDMDHENMFWYRQDPGLGLRLIYFSYDVKMKEKGDIPEGYSVSREKKERFSLILESASTNQTSMYLCASSLSSYNEQFFGPGTRLTVL.

The chain employs TRBV21-1 and TRBJ1-3; no check of the table's D call, TRBD1, against the DNA was made. TRBV21-1 is an annotated pseudogene. This CDR3 has 19 residues. CDR3 DNA sequence: TGTGCCAGCAGCAAATTCAGGGGAATCATTGGGAGAACTGGAAACACCATATATTTT. It translates to CASSKFRGIIGRTGNTIYF.

The rearrangement uses TRBV4-3 and TRBJ2-7; 8 nucleotides match TRBD1. J was trimmed by 3 bases and V by 3 bases; bases with no gene match: 7. The CDR3 extends over 15 amino acids. Germline CDR1 is LGHNA and CDR2 is YSLEER. The CDR3 nucleotides are TGCGCCAGCAGCCAGGGGGCAACAGGGGGCTACGAGCAGTACTTC. Translated: CASSQGATGGYEQYF.

The chain combines TRBV29-1 with TRBJ2-7; no definite D call. Per the germline V gene, CDR1 is SQVTM and CDR2 is ANQGSEA. V lost 5 bases and J lost 5, with 13 bases in between. This CDR3 contains 12 residues. The CDR3 here is CSVRHSGNEQYF. CDR3 DNA sequence: TGCAGCGTTAGACATTCTGGGAACGAGCAGTACTTC.

This clone was observed a few times. This sequence joins TRBV25-1 and TRBJ2-7; 7 bases map to TRBD1. CDR3 length equals 14 residues. The germline V gene encodes CDR1 MGHDK and CDR2 SYGVNS. The junction had 7 bases not matched to a gene; V was cut back by 7 bases and J by 1 base. The CDR3 coding sequence is TGTGCCAGCACCCCGACAGGGCCATCCTACGAGCAGTACTTC. Its protein is CASTPTGPSYEQYF.

In the case of this clone: The same CDR3 also results from other DNA sequences found in this sample. The gene calls are TRBV19 and TRBJ1-5; no clear D gene. Deletions cut 2 bases from V and 2 bases from J, with 7 bases between. Germline V gene sequence: CDR1 LNHDA, CDR2 SQIVND (reference sequence). This CDR3 is 14 amino acids long. The DNA for the CDR3 is TGTGCCAGTAGTATAATCCAGGGCAATCAGCCCCAGCATTTT. Amino acid sequence: CASSIIQGNQPQHF.

V gene TRBV5-6 combines with J gene TRBJ2-3; maybe TRBD2 (5 bases). V lost 2 bases, J lost 4 bases, and 17 bases lay in between. Germline CDR1 and CDR2: SGHDT and YYEEEE. The CDR3 has 16 amino acids. The chain's CDR3 is CASSLQLVKVPDTQYF. CDR3 DNA sequence: TGTGCCAGCAGCTTACAACTAGTAAAGGTCCCAGATACGCAGTATTTT.

The chain has TRBV2 and TRBJ2-7; D not certain. V was shortened by 6 bases and J by 1 base, with 7 bases between the two germline ends. CDR1 is SNHLY, CDR2 FYNNEI, per germline. This CDR3 is 12 amino acids long. The CDR3 bases are TGTGCCAGCAGGGACGGTTCCTACGAGCAGTACTTC. It yields the protein CASRDGSYEQYF.

This chain joins TRBV27 and TRBJ2-7; tentatively, D is TRBD1 (6 bases). This CDR3 contains 14 residues. V was pared by 4 bases and J by 0 bases, with 10 bases between. Germline V gene sequence: CDR1 MNHEY, CDR2 SMNVEV (reference sequence). CDR3 in amino acids: CASSSDRSSYEQYF. DNA of the CDR3: TGTGCCAGCAGTTCGGACAGAAGCTCCTACGAGCAGTACTTC.

The chain is built from TRBV10-2 and TRBJ1-1; no reliable D call. The CDR3 length is 13 residues. Germline V gives CDR1 WSHSY, CDR2 SAAADI. The V gene lost 2 bases and the J gene lost 5 bases, with 9 bases spanning the gap. The CDR3 region has the DNA TGCGCCAGCAGTGAGGGCAGTGTTACTGAAGCTTTCTTT. Translated: CASSEGSVTEAFF.

The chain is built from TRBV9 and TRBJ2-1; TRBD1 matches at 7 bases. Per the germline V gene, CDR1 is SGDLS and CDR2 is YYNGEE. Trimming at V came to 0 bases and at J to 14 bases, leaving 11 bases not matched to a gene. This CDR3 region has 14 residues. The CDR3 nucleotides read TGTGCCAGCAGCGTAGTACCGAGGGACAGTGAAAAGTTCTTC. Protein product: CASSVVPRDSEKFF.